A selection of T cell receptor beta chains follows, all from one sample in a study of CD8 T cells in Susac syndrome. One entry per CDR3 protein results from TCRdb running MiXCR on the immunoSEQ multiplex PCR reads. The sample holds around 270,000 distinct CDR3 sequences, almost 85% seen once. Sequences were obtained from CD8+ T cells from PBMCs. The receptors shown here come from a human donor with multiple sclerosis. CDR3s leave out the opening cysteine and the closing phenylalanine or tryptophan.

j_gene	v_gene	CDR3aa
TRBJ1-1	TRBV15	ATSEGYGTEAF
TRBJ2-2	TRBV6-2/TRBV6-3	ASSYSGLGELF
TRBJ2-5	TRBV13	ASSSTEGLAERDQY
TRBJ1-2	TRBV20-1	SARDITGPNYGYT
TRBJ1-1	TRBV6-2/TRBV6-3	ATSVVMNTEAF
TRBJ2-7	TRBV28	ASSFRGASPEQY
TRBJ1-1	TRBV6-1	ASSPTEAGGVCAF
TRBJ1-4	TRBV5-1	ASSFSGLGEKLF
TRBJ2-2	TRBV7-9	ASSGPDRGQGELF
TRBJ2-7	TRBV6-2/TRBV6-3	ASRETGSSYEQY
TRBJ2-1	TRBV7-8	ASFNRAQRSNEQF
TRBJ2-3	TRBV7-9	ASSWLIAGDRDTQY
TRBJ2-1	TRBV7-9	ASSLGGVLAGIVNEQF
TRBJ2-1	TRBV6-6	ASTRTASSYNEQF
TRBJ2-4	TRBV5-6	ASSLAPGTSPFGNIQY
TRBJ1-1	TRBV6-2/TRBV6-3	ASSYPLDMGDTEAF
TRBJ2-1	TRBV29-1	SDPGLAGFNEQF
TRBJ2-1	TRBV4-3	ASSPALLSSYNEQF
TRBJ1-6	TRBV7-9	ASSLGAGGSPLH
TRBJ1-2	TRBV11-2	ASSLISRGGYGYT
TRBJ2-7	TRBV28	ASSLQGNAYEQY
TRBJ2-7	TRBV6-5	ASSYLARESFYEQY
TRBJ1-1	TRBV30	AWTSQGTDTEAF
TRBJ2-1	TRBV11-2	ASRALAARYNEQF
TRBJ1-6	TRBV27	ASSLGTASLPLH
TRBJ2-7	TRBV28	ASSLYTSGSYEQY
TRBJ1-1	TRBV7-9	ASSFNEFGSEAF
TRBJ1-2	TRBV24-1	ATSALSPTADGYT
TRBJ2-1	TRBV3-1	ASSPLAGTGGYNEQF
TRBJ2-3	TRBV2	ASSAGLAGLDTQY
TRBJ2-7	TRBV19	ASSPQGYYEQY
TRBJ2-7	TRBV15	ATGLADSYEQY
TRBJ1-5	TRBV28	ASSVRQGTNQPQH
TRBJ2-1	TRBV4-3	ASSQDLGWTFSYNEQF
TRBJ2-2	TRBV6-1	ASRVGPSQYTGELF
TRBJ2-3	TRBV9	ASSFPHGAAHTITDTQY
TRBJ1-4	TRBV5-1	ASSSRGLANEKLF
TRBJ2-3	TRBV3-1	ASSLARGFRENSTDTQY
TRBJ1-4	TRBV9	ASSVDDRGSEKLF
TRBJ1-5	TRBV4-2	ASSQDPGRDQPQH
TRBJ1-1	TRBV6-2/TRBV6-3	ASSYAGTTEAF
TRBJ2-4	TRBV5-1	ASSLTITAKNIQY
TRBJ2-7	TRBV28	ASSGTSFYEQY
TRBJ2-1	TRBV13	ASSIDRGPHNEQF
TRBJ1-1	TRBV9	ASSVQGSTEAF